This TCR beta chain comes out of a study of T cell responses to AZD1222 COVID-19 vaccine. Some clones are missing from TCRdb's copy, which holds only in-frame ones; the method was immunoSEQ multiplex PCR. This table has more than 120,000 clones, roughly 88% appearing once. V shed 8 bases and J shed 5 bases, with 16 bases lying between them. The CDR3 extends over 14 amino acids. Germline CDR1 and CDR2: MDHEN and SYDVKM. The sequences come from peripheral blood, collected 28 days after the second dose of the MenACWY control vaccine. The J gene is TRBJ1-5, the V gene TRBV28; D remains ambiguous. This TCR derives from an adult who received the MenACWY meningococcal vaccine as a control. CDR3 in amino acids: CASHKGGLYQPQHF. CDR3 in DNA: TGTGCCAGCCACAAGGGTGGCCTCTATCAGCCCCAGCATTTT.